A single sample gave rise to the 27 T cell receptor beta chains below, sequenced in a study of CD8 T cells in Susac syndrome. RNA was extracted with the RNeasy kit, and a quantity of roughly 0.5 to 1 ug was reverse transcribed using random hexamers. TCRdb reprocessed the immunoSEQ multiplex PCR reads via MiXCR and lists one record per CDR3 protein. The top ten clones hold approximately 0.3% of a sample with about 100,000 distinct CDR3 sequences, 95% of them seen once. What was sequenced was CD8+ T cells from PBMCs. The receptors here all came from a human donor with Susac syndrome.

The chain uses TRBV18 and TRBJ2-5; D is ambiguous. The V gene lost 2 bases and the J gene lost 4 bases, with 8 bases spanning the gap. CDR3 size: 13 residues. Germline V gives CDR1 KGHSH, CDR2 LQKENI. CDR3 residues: CASSPGQAETQYF. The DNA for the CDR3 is TGTGCCAGCTCACCAGGGCAGGCAGAGACCCAGTACTTC. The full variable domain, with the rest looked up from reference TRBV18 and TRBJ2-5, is NAGVMQNPRHLVRRRGQEARLRCSPMKGHSHVYWYRQLPEEGLKFMVYLQKENIIDESGMPKERFSAEFPKEGPSILRIQQVVRGDSAAYFCASSPGQAETQYFGPGTRLLVL.

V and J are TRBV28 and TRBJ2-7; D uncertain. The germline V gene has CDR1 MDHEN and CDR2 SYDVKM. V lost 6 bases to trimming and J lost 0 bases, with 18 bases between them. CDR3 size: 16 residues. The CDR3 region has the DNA TGTGCCAGCAGGCCTCGAGGAGCGACCCGCTCCTACGAGCAGTACTTC. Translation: CASRPRGATRSYEQYF.

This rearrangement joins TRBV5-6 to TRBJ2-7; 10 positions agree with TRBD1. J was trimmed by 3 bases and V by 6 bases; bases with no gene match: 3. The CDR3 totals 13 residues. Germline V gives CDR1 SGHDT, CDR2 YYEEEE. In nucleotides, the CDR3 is TGTGCCAGCATGGGACAGGGGAGCTACGAGCAGTACTTC. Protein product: CASMGQGSYEQYF.

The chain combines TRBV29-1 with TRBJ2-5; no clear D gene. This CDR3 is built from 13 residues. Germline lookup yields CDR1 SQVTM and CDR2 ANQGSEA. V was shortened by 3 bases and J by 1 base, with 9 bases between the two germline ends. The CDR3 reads CSVEQLIQETQYF. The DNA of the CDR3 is TGCAGCGTTGAGCAGCTGATCCAAGAGACCCAGTACTTC.

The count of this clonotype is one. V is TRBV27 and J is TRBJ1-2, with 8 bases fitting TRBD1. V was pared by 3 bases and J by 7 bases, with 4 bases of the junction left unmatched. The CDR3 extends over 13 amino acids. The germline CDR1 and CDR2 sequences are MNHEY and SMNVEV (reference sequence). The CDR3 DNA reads TGTGCCAGCAGTTTCCGGACAGGGACTGGCTACACCTTC. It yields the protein CASSFRTGTGYTF.

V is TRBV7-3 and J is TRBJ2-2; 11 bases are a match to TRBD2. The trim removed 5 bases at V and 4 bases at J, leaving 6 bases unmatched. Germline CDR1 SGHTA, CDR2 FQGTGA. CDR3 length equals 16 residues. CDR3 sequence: CASSPRLAGRTGELFF. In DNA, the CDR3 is TGTGCCAGCAGCCCACGACTAGCGGGGCGCACCGGGGAGCTGTTTTTT.

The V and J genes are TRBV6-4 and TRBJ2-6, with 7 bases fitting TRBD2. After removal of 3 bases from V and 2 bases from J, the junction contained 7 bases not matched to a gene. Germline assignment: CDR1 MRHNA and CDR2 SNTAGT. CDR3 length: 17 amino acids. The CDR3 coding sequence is TGTGCCAGCAGTGAGGAGGGCGCGGGAGCTGGGGCCAACGTCCTGACTTTC. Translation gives CASSEEGAGAGANVLTF.

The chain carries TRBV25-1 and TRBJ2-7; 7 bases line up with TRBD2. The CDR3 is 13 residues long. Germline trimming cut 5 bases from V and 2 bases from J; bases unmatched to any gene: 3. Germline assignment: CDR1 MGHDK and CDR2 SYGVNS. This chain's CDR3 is CASSTSDTYEQYF. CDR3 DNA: TGTGCCAGCAGTACTAGCGACACCTACGAGCAGTACTTC.

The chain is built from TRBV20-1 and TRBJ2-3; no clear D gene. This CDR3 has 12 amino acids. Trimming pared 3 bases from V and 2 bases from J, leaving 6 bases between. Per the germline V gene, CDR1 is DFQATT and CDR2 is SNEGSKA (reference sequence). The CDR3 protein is CSASLVTDTQYF. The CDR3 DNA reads TGCAGTGCTAGCCTTGTCACAGATACGCAGTATTTT.

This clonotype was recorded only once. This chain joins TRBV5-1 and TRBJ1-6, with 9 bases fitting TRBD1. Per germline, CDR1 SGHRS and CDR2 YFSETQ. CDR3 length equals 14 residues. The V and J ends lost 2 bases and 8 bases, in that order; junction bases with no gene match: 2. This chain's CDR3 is CASSFRDRDSPLHF. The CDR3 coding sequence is TGCGCCAGCAGCTTCCGGGACAGGGATTCACCCCTCCACTTT.

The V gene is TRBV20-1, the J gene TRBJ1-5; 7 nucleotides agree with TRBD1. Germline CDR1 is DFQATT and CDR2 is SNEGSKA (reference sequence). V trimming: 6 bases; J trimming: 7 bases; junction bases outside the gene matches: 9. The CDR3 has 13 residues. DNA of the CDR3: TGCAGTGCAAGTAAGACAGGGAACCAGCCCCAGCATTTT. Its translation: CSASKTGNQPQHF.

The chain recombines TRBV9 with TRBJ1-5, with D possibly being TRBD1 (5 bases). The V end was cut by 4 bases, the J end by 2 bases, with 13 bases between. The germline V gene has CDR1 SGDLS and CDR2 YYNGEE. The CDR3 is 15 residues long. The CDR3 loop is CASSSDTVGNQPQHF. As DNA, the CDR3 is TGTGCCAGCAGCTCGGACACCGTGGGCAATCAGCCCCAGCATTTT.

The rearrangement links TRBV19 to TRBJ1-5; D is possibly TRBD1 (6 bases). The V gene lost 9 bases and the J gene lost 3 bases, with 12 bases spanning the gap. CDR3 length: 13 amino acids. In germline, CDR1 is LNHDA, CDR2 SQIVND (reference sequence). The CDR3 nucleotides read TGTGCCAGCCTGGGACAAGCCAATCAGCCCCAGCATTTT. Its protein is CASLGQANQPQHF.

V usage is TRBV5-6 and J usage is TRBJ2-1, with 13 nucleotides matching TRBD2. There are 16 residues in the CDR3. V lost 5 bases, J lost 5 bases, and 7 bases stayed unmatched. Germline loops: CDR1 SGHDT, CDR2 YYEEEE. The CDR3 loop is CASRTPGTSGDNEQFF. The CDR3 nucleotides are TGTGCCAGCAGAACGCCCGGGACTAGCGGGGACAATGAGCAGTTCTTC.

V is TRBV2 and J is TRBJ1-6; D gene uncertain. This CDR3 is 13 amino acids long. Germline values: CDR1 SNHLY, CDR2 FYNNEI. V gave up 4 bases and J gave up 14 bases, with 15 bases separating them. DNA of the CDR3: TGTGCCAGCAGTGTAAGTGCACTCTCATCCCTCCACTTT. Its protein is CASSVSALSSLHF.

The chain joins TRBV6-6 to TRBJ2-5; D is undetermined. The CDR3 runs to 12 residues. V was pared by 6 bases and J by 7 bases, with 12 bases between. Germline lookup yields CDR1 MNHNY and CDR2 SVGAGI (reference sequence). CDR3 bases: TGTGCCAGCAGCCCCCAGGCGGTGACCCAGTACTTC. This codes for CASSPQAVTQYF.

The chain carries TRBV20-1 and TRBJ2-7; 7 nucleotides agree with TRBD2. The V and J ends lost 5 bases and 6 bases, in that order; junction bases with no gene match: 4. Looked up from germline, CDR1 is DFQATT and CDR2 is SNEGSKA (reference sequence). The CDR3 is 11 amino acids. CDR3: CSAPRESEQYF. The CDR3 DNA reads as TGCAGTGCTCCGCGGGAGTCCGAGCAGTACTTC.

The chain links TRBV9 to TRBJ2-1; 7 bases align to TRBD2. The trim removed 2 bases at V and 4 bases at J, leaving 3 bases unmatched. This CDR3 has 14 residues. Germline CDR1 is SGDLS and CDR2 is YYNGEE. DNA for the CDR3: TGTGCCAGCAGCGTTGGGGGGGGATACAATGAGCAGTTCTTC. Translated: CASSVGGGYNEQFF.

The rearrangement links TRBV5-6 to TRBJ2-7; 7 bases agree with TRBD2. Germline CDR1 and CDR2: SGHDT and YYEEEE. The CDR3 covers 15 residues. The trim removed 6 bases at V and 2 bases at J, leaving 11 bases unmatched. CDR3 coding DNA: TGTGCCAGCAAGCTTGGGCTAGCGGATACCTACGAGCAGTACTTC. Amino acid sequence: CASKLGLADTYEQYF.

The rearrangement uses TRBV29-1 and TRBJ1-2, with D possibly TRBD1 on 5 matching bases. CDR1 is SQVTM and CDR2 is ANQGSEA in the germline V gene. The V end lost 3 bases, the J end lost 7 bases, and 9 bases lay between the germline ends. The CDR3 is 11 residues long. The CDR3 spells CSVEGLVGYTF. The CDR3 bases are TGCAGCGTTGAGGGGCTAGTTGGCTACACCTTC.

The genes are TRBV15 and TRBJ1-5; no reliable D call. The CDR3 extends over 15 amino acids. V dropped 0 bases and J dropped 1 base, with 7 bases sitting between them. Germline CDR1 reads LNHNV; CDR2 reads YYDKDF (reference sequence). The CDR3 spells CATSRDRESNQPQHF. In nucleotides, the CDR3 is TGTGCCACCAGCAGAGATCGGGAAAGCAATCAGCCCCAGCATTTT.

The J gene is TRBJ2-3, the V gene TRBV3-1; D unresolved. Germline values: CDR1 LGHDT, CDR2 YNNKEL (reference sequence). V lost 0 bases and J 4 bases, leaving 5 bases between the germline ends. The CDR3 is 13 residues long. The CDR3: CASSQEEADTQYF. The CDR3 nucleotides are TGTGCCAGCAGCCAAGAGGAAGCAGATACGCAGTATTTT.

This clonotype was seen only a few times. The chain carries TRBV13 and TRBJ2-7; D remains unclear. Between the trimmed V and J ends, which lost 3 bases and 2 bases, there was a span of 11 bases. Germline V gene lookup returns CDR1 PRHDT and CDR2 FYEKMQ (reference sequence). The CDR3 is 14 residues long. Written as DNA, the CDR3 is TGTGCCAGCAGCTTGGGCGACGGAACCTACGAGCAGTACTTC. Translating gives CASSLGDGTYEQYF.

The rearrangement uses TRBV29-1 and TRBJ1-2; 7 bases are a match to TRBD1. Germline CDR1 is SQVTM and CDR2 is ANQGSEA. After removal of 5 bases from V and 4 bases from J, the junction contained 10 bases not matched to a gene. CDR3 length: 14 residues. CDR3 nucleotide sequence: TGCAGCGTTTTAGCCGGGACAGCCTTCTATGGCTACACCTTC. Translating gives CSVLAGTAFYGYTF.

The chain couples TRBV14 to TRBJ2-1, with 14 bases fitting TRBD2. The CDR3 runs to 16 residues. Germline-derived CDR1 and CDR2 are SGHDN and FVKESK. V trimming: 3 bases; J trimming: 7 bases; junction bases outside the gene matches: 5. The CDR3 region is CASSHLTSGGANEQFF. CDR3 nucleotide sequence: TGTGCCAGCAGCCACCTGACTAGCGGGGGGGCAAATGAGCAGTTCTTC.

The CDR3 sequence: CASSSDREQYF. In DNA form, the CDR3 reads TGTGCCAGCAGTTCTGACAGGGAGCAGTACTTC. This chain connects TRBV13 to TRBJ2-7, with D possibly being TRBD1 (6 bases). The CDR3 totals 11 residues. V was clipped by 6 bases and J by 7 bases, with 10 bases between them. Per germline, CDR1 PRHDT and CDR2 FYEKMQ (reference sequence).

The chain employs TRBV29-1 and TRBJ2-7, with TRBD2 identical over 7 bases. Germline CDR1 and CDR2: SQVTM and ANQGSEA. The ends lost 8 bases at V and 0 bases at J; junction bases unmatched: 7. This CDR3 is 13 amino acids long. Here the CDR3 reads CSIQRGSSYEQYF. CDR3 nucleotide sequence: TGCAGCATTCAGCGGGGAAGCTCCTACGAGCAGTACTTC.